Shown below are 6 T cell receptor beta chains from a single sample sequenced in a study of shared clonotypes between healthy human individuals. Produced via immunoSEQ multiplex PCR; TCRdb's table is partial and in-frame only. The sample yields around 1.1 million clones, 60% to 80% seen once. Material: memory CD4+ T cells from PBMCs. Subset specified: CD45RA-negative fraction. The receptors were sampled from a man between 18 and 35 years old in good health. Some clones in this sample may be carry-over from other donors' samples.

This chain connects TRBV9 to TRBJ2-3; no clear D. Trimming shortened V by 3 bases and J by 1 base, and 9 bases separated the two germline ends. CDR3 length: 14 amino acids. CDR1 is SGDLS, CDR2 YYNGEE, per germline. Written as DNA, the CDR3 is TGTGCCAGCAGCGCCGACTTACGCACAGATACGCAGTATTTT. Amino acids: CASSADLRTDTQYF.

Many counts were recorded for this clone. This sequence joins TRBV7-2 and TRBJ2-1; D may be TRBD2 (5 bases). Trimming cost V 3 bases and J 6 bases, with 9 bases left between them. The CDR3 loop spans 13 amino acids. Germline values: CDR1 SGHTA, CDR2 FQGNSA. CDR3 coding DNA: TGTGCCAGCAGCTTCGAGGGCGGCAATGAGCAGTTCTTC. Its translation: CASSFEGGNEQFF.

The chain recombines TRBV30 with TRBJ2-2; TRBD2 agrees at 10 bases. Germline V gene data show CDR1 as GTSNPN and CDR2 as SVGIG (reference sequence). The CDR3 contains 15 residues. Trimming took 4 bases from V and 6 from J; bases not matched to a gene: 8. The CDR3 coding sequence is TGTGCCTGGAAAGCGCTAGCGGGAGCGTCCGGGGAGCTGTTTTTT. It yields the protein CAWKALAGASGELFF.

This clone turned up a few times. Other DNA variants within this sample encode the same CDR3. This chain links TRBV9 with TRBJ2-1; D is tentatively TRBD1 or TRBD2 (5 bases each). This CDR3 is 13 amino acids long. The germline V gene encodes CDR1 SGDLS and CDR2 YYNGEE. V was cut by 1 base and J by 8 bases, with 10 bases left in between. Written as DNA, the CDR3 is TGTGCCAGCAGCGTAAGGGGAGTTGATGAGCAGTTCTTC. Its translation: CASSVRGVDEQFF.

The chain is built from TRBV28 and TRBJ1-1; 7 positions match TRBD1. The junction had 8 bases not matched to a gene; V was cut back by 4 bases and J by 0 bases. This CDR3 is built from 16 residues. The germline CDR1 and CDR2 sequences are MDHEN and SYDVKM. Here the CDR3 reads CASSSLRQGMNTEAFF. Written as DNA, the CDR3 is TGTGCCAGCAGTTCCTTACGACAGGGAATGAACACTGAAGCTTTCTTT.

This clone was seen a few times. V gene TRBV9 combines with J gene TRBJ1-3, with no clear D. V was cut by 2 bases and J by 4 bases, with 4 bases left in between. CDR3 size: 12 residues. Germline CDR1 and CDR2: SGDLS and YYNGEE. The CDR3 reads CASSVTGNTIYF. In DNA, the CDR3 is TGTGCCAGCAGCGTTACGGGAAACACCATATATTTT.